This passage covers 24 T cell receptor beta chains from one sample sequenced in a study of technical replicates of blood from a handful of donors. Method: immunoSEQ multiplex PCR; TCRdb's copy keeps in-frame clones and lacks some. Found here are 80,000 to 100,000 clones, 92% of them singletons; the top ten hold 0.27%. The sample consisted of T cells isolated from PBMCs. Receptors were obtained from a human donor in good health.

The V and J genes are TRBV7-6 and TRBJ2-7; the match to TRBD1 covers 7 bases. The length of the CDR3 is 15 residues. CDR1 SGHVS and CDR2 FNYEAQ come from the germline V gene. Losses at the gene ends were 4 bases for V and 3 bases for J; bases not matched to a gene: 9. The CDR3 region is CASSSDRNTYYEQYF. The CDR3 DNA reads TGTGCCAGCAGCTCGGACAGGAATACCTACTACGAGCAGTACTTC.

The chain links TRBV5-1 to TRBJ2-2; 9 bases are shared with TRBD1. Germline lookup yields CDR1 SGHRS and CDR2 YFSETQ. J lost 5 bases, V lost 2 bases, and 7 bases had no gene match. The CDR3 is 16 amino acids. CDR3 amino acids: CASSLQGAVGTGELFF. The CDR3 nucleotides are TGCGCCAGCAGCTTACAGGGGGCGGTGGGAACCGGGGAGCTGTTTTTT.

In its sample, this clone was seen once. This chain joins TRBV9 and TRBJ1-2, with no clear D. This CDR3 region has 12 residues. Germline V CDR1 and CDR2: SGDLS, YYNGEE. Trimming shortened V by 5 bases and J by 8 bases, and 13 bases separated the two germline ends. The CDR3 bases are TGTGCCAGCAGTGCTCAGTCAGGAGGCTACACCTTC. It yields the protein CASSAQSGGYTF.

The genes are TRBV5-1 and TRBJ2-7, with a tentative D call TRBD2 (6 bases). The CDR3 extends over 14 amino acids. V lost 2 bases to trimming and J lost 2 bases, with 11 bases between them. Looked up from germline, CDR1 is SGHRS and CDR2 is YFSETQ. For the CDR3, the DNA is TGCGCCAGCAGCTTTGTTAGCGGTCCCTACGAGCAGTACTTC. It yields the protein CASSFVSGPYEQYF.

J is TRBJ2-1 and V is TRBV11-3; D may be TRBD2 (5 bases). Per the germline V gene, CDR1 is SGHNT and CDR2 is YENEEA. This CDR3 spans 12 amino acids. The ends were cut back, 5 bases at V and 10 bases at J, with 12 bases in the middle. CDR3: CASSPEPGEQFF. Written as DNA, the CDR3 is TGTGCCAGCAGCCCAGAACCGGGGGAGCAGTTCTTC.

V and J are TRBV11-2 and TRBJ1-2; TRBD1 agrees at 7 bases. V gave up 6 bases and J gave up 3 bases; unmatched junction bases: 10. CDR3 length equals 15 residues. Germline V lookup: CDR1 SGHAT, CDR2 FQNNGV. This chain's CDR3 is CASSPIRGQDYGYTF. CDR3 coding DNA: TGTGCCAGCAGTCCTATAAGGGGGCAGGACTATGGCTACACCTTC.

V and J are TRBV10-2 and TRBJ2-7; possibly TRBD1 for D (5 bases). This CDR3 contains 14 residues. V was trimmed by 4 bases and J by 3 bases, leaving 13 bases between them. Germline V lookup: CDR1 WSHSY, CDR2 SAAADI. CDR3 protein: CASSAVTVNYEQYF. The CDR3 DNA sequence: TGCGCCAGCAGTGCGGTGACAGTTAACTACGAGCAGTACTTC.

The J gene is TRBJ2-3, the V gene TRBV4-2; 14 bases fit TRBD2. With 4 bases clipped from V and 2 bases from J, the junction kept 8 bases outside the gene matches. This CDR3 is built from 18 residues. CDR1 is LGHNA and CDR2 is YNFKEQ in the germline V gene. This chain's CDR3 is CASSPAGTSGGYTDTQYF. In DNA, the CDR3 is TGTGCCAGCAGCCCTGCCGGGACTAGCGGGGGTTACACAGATACGCAGTATTTT.

V and J are TRBV10-3 and TRBJ2-1, with D perhaps matching TRBD2 (7 bases). CDR1 ENHRY and CDR2 SYGVKD come from the germline V gene. V was cut by 11 bases and J by 3 bases, with 20 bases left in between. This CDR3 has 15 residues. The CDR3, as DNA: TGTGCCTCAAGGGGGGGCAGGGGTATCTACAATGAGCAGTTCTTC. Translated: CASRGGRGIYNEQFF.

The genes are TRBV19 and TRBJ1-2; no clear D gene. Germline-derived CDR1 and CDR2 are LNHDA and SQIVND (reference sequence). The CDR3 is 13 amino acids. Deletions cut 7 bases from V and 8 bases from J, with 17 bases between. The DNA for the CDR3 is TGTGCCAGTACCCTAAACCCTATCTACGGCTACACCTTC. It is translated as CASTLNPIYGYTF.

The V and J genes are TRBV7-2 and TRBJ2-6; D gene uncertain. With 3 bases removed from V and 0 bases from J, the gap between germline ends came to 3 bases. The CDR3 consists of 14 residues. Per germline, CDR1 SGHTA and CDR2 FQGNSA. The CDR3 protein is CASSFGSGANVLTF. CDR3 in DNA: TGTGCCAGCAGCTTCGGCTCTGGGGCCAACGTCCTGACTTTC. Full variable domain (rest looked up from reference TRBV7-2 and TRBJ2-6): GAGVSQSPSNKVTEKGKDVELRCDPISGHTALYWYRQSLGQGLEFLIYFQGNSAPDKSGLPSDRFSAERTGGSVSTLTIQRTQQEDSAVYLCASSFGSGANVLTFGAGSRLTVL.

The rearrangement links TRBV6-1 to TRBJ2-1, with 7 nucleotides matching TRBD1. Germline V lookup: CDR1 MNHNS, CDR2 SASEGT. V was clipped by 9 bases and J by 8 bases; unmatched bases: 10. CDR3 length equals 13 residues. The CDR3 nucleotides are TGTGCCAGTGGGACAGACCTCTGGGATGAGCAGTTCTTC. Its translation is CASGTDLWDEQFF.

J is TRBJ1-1 and V is TRBV7-9; 7 bases are a match to TRBD1. Germline CDR1 and CDR2: SEHNR and FQNEAQ (reference sequence). The length of the CDR3 is 13 residues. V shed 5 bases and J 8 bases; nucleotides not matched to a gene: 8. The chain's CDR3 is CASSILGQEEAFF. CDR3 nucleotides: TGTGCCAGCAGCATCCTAGGACAGGAGGAAGCTTTCTTT.

The genes are TRBV18 and TRBJ2-1, with D maybe TRBD2 (5 bases). The CDR3 loop spans 15 amino acids. V lost 8 bases and J lost 0, with 14 bases in between. Germline loops: CDR1 KGHSH, CDR2 LQKENI. The CDR3 coding sequence is TGTGCCAGCCTCTTAGGAGGCGGCTCCTACAATGAGCAGTTCTTC. As protein: CASLLGGGSYNEQFF.

J is TRBJ1-4 and V is TRBV7-2; 7 nucleotides match TRBD1. In germline, CDR1 is SGHTA, CDR2 FQGNSA. V lost 3 bases to trimming and J lost 8 bases; unmatched junction nucleotides: 0. This CDR3 region has 12 residues. The CDR3 sequence is CASSLDREKLFF. The CDR3 DNA reads TGTGCCAGCAGCTTGGACAGGGAAAAACTGTTTTTT. Drawing the rest from reference TRBV7-2 and TRBJ1-4, the complete variable domain is GAGVSQSPSNKVTEKGKDVELRCDPISGHTALYWYRQSLGQGLEFLIYFQGNSAPDKSGLPSDRFSAERTGGSVSTLTIQRTQQEDSAVYLCASSLDREKLFFGSGTQLSVL.

The chain joins TRBV7-3 to TRBJ2-3; 7 bases line up with TRBD1. The germline gives CDR1 SGHTA, CDR2 FQGTGA. There are 13 residues in the CDR3. V lost 4 bases, J lost 3 bases, and 1 base stayed unmatched. The CDR3 nucleotides read TGTGCCAGCAGCTCGACAGGGACAGATACGCAGTATTTT. Protein product: CASSSTGTDTQYF.

V and J are TRBV7-9 and TRBJ1-2; D is ambiguous. The V gene lost 8 bases and the J gene lost 6 bases, with 16 bases spanning the gap. This CDR3 is built from 13 residues. Germline CDR1 is SEHNR and CDR2 is FQNEAQ (reference sequence). CDR3 protein: CASLLASSDGYTF. Here the CDR3 DNA reads TGTGCCAGCCTGTTGGCGAGTAGCGATGGCTACACCTTC. The full variable domain, with the rest looked up from reference TRBV7-9 and TRBJ1-2, is DTGVSQNPRHKITKRGQNVTFRCDPISEHNRLYWYRQTLGQGPEFLTYFQNEAQLEKSRLLSDRFSAERPKGSFSTLEIQRTEQGDSAMYLCASLLASSDGYTFGSGTRLTVV.

V is TRBV6-1 and J is TRBJ2-3; 7 nucleotides agree with TRBD2. Trimming at V came to 3 bases and at J to 4 bases, leaving 7 bases not matched to a gene. CDR1 MNHNS and CDR2 SASEGT come from the germline V gene. The CDR3 totals 15 residues. The CDR3 DNA is TGTGCCAGCAGTGATGTGGGAGGGACTGCAGATACGCAGTATTTT. Translation: CASSDVGGTADTQYF.

This clone has a single count. The chain uses TRBV9 and TRBJ2-5; a weak D match, TRBD2 (6 bases). The V and J ends lost 2 bases and 4 bases respectively, with 12 bases between them. Germline-derived CDR1 and CDR2 are SGDLS and YYNGEE. This CDR3 contains 14 residues. CDR3 sequence (DNA): TGTGCCAGCAGCGTCGGGGGACGGGGAGAGACCCAGTACTTC. This gives the protein CASSVGGRGETQYF.

The chain recombines TRBV7-9 with TRBJ2-1; possibly TRBD2 for D (7 bases). The CDR3 consists of 15 residues. V lost 8 bases and J lost 4, with 18 bases in between. Germline CDR1 SEHNR, CDR2 FQNEAQ (reference sequence). The CDR3 is CASGLSGTTYNEQFF. The DNA for the CDR3 is TGTGCCAGCGGCCTAAGCGGGACAACGTACAATGAGCAGTTCTTC.

The chain links TRBV28 to TRBJ1-5; no firm D call. V was cut by 8 bases and J by 0 bases, with 11 bases left in between. Germline V gene data show CDR1 as MDHEN and CDR2 as SYDVKM. The CDR3 contains 14 residues. The CDR3 sequence is CASQEKYSNQPQHF. CDR3 coding DNA: TGTGCCAGCCAGGAAAAGTATAGCAATCAGCCCCAGCATTTT.

The CDR3 spells CASRLQTGLHEKLFF. The CDR3 DNA reads TGCGCCAGCAGACTTCAGACAGGGCTGCATGAAAAACTGTTTTTT. The genes are TRBV10-2 and TRBJ1-4; 7 positions agree with TRBD1. The CDR3 consists of 15 residues. The germline CDR1 and CDR2 sequences are WSHSY and SAAADI. V was pared by 6 bases and J by 6 bases, with 10 bases of the junction left unmatched.

The rearrangement joins TRBV19 to TRBJ2-1; D is perhaps TRBD2 (5 bases). V shed 7 bases and J shed 3 bases, with 13 bases lying between them. CDR3 length: 14 amino acids. Germline CDR1 and CDR2: LNHDA and SQIVND (reference sequence). Here the CDR3 reads CASTIFGGYNEQFF. The DNA of the CDR3 is TGTGCCAGTACCATATTTGGAGGCTACAATGAGCAGTTCTTC.

The chain couples TRBV28 to TRBJ2-1; D is possibly TRBD2 (5 bases). The germline gives CDR1 MDHEN, CDR2 SYDVKM. The length of the CDR3 is 12 residues. V shed 6 bases and J shed 7 bases, with 10 bases lying between them. The CDR3 nucleotides read TGTGCCAGCAGCATCCCGGGAAATGAGCAGTTCTTC. Amino acid sequence: CASSIPGNEQFF.